This T cell receptor (beta chain) appears in the sequencing data of a study of blood T cell repertoires in COVID-19. Study context: PBMCs, B-cell-depleted T cells, or T cells provided the cDNA or gDNA that made up the material.

V was trimmed by 2 bases and J by 4 bases, leaving 8 bases between them. The CDR3 extends over 13 amino acids. CDR1 and CDR2 from the germline V gene are SGHTA and FQGNSA. Cohorts were based on clinical histories the participants reported. Authors' methods: Using reference gene primer amplification, nucleated cell counts were estimated. Sequenced by immunoSEQ multiplex PCR; TCRdb stores in-frame clones only, minus some. That table furnishes V, J and clone size, whereas the DNA furnished D and trimming. The sample lists approximately 220,000 clones, roughly 85% occurring once. This sequence was found in a woman in her thirties or forties with acute COVID-19. The sequencing input was PBMCs or T cells enriched from blood (not recorded which). This chain uses TRBV7-2 with TRBJ1-1; the D is unclear. CDR3 coding DNA: TGTGCCAGCAGCTTAACACAGACCACTGAAGCTTTCTTT. Translation gives CASSLTQTTEAFF.